The clone carrying this T cell receptor (beta chain) was counted many times. Its specificity is unknown. The data were obtained in a study of glioma-infiltrating T cells. The wider study: Approximately 990,000 peripheral T cells were targeted at about 4.5- to 11-fold coverage. General observations from the study: Tissue-blood divergence was below expectation in non-neoplastic patients, above in gliomas. A blood CDR3 motif signature was depleted in highly divergent patients.

CDR1 and CDR2 from the germline V gene are MDHEN and SYDVKM. The CDR3 totals 14 residues. V was clipped by 3 bases and J by 0 bases, with 8 bases between them. Using RNA template, CDR3s of TCR alpha and beta were amplified with iRepertoire arm-PCR. TCRdb reprocessed the multiplex PCR reads with MiXCR, giving one entry per CDR3 protein. The data hold 300,000 to 400,000 distinct CDR3 sequences, with 41% observed a single time. This receptor was obtained from a human donor with low-grade glioma or glioblastoma, undergoing nonglioma brain surgery, or in good health (not recorded which). The rearrangement joins TRBV28 to TRBJ1-1; D gene unclear. Sequenced input: glioma tissue, nonneoplastic brain tissue, or PBMCs (not recorded which). In nucleotides, the CDR3 is TGTGCCAGCAGTTTCACATACATGAACACTGAAGCTTTCTTT. It yields the protein CASSFTYMNTEAFF.